These 27 T cell receptor beta chains share one sample of origin, sequenced in a study of regulatory T cells in long-lasting Graves disease. Library construction for TCR beta used iRepertoire HTBI primers and Arm-PCR of CDR3 regions. MiXCR, applied by TCRdb to the multiplex PCR reads, yields one record per CDR3 protein. The table includes around 470,000 distinct CDR3 sequences, around 13% detected once. Stated time point: newly diagnosed GD, antithyroid drugs for less than 3 months. PBMC RNA served as the TCR library source. These records were also assigned to another study, of T cells in Graves' hyperthyroidism and ophthalmopathy.

The specimen comprised peripheral blood mononuclear cells (PBMCs), sampled at new diagnosis, from a patient treated with antithyroid drugs. The source of these receptors is a woman between 50 and 59 years old with Graves disease.

This clonotype was picked up a small number of times. The J gene is TRBJ2-2, the V gene TRBV19, with TRBD1 identical over 7 bases. This CDR3 region has 14 residues. V shed 5 bases, J shed 6 bases, and the junction held 6 bases outside the gene matches. In germline, CDR1 is LNHDA, CDR2 SQIVND (reference sequence). CDR3 loop: CASSVQGKAGELFF. The CDR3 bases are TGTGCCAGTAGTGTACAGGGGAAGGCCGGGGAGCTGTTTTTT.

The V call is TRBV9, the J call TRBJ2-7, with D perhaps TRBD2 (5 bases). Germline V gene data show CDR1 as SGDLS and CDR2 as YYNGEE. V gave up 0 bases and J gave up 0 bases, with 10 bases separating them. The CDR3 extends over 15 amino acids. For the CDR3, the DNA is TGTGCCAGCAGCGTAGGAACGGGGAACTCCTACGAGCAGTACTTC. Translating it yields CASSVGTGNSYEQYF.

V is TRBV18 and J is TRBJ2-7, with TRBD1 matching over 12 bases. CDR1 is KGHSH, CDR2 LQKENI, per germline. Trimming at V came to 5 bases and at J to 4 bases, leaving 9 bases not matched to a gene. This CDR3 is built from 16 residues. CDR3 protein: CASSNPGQGARYEQYF. In DNA form, the CDR3 reads TGTGCCAGCTCAAATCCGGGACAGGGGGCGCGATACGAGCAGTACTTC.

This clonotype was counted ten times or more. This chain joins TRBV18 and TRBJ2-7, with D perhaps matching TRBD1 (6 bases). The V gene lost 0 bases and the J gene lost 2 bases, with 11 bases spanning the gap. This CDR3 spans 15 amino acids. CDR1 and CDR2 from the germline V gene are KGHSH and LQKENI. CDR3 protein: CASSPPGQRTYEQYF. The CDR3 DNA follows: TGTGCCAGCTCACCACCAGGACAGAGGACCTACGAGCAGTACTTC.

This clonotype was seen only a few times. A much larger clone differs by one base, so this may be a read error. V is TRBV7-2 and J is TRBJ2-1; a weak D match, TRBD2 (5 bases). Trimming cost V 5 bases and J 3 bases, with 8 bases left between them. Germline V gene lookup returns CDR1 SGHTA and CDR2 FQGNSA. The CDR3 totals 13 residues. CDR3 in DNA: TGTGCCAGCAGCGACCGGGGCTACAATGAGCAGTTCTTC. This encodes CASSDRGYNEQFF.

This clonotype was counted at least ten times. The chain couples TRBV28 to TRBJ2-7, with 9 nucleotides matching TRBD1. Germline values: CDR1 MDHEN, CDR2 SYDVKM. CDR3 length: 15 residues. The junction had 1 base not matched to a gene; V was cut back by 0 bases and J by 1 base. Written as DNA, the CDR3 is TGTGCCAGCAGTTTATGGGGACAGGGATCCTACGAGCAGTACTTC. It specifies CASSLWGQGSYEQYF.

In regard to this clonotype: A read error may be the cause here, since a much bigger clone is one base away. The chain uses TRBV18 and TRBJ2-7; no firm D call. The CDR3 length is 13 residues. V lost 4 bases and J 6 bases, leaving 13 bases between the germline ends. CDR1 KGHSH and CDR2 LQKENI come from the germline V gene. The CDR3 DNA is TGTGCCAGCTCACTCCAAAGTACCTGCGAGCAGTACTTC. Its translation: CASSLQSTCEQYF.

This clonotype was counted many times. The chain is built from TRBV6-2 or TRBV6-3 and TRBJ2-5; D might be TRBD2 (6 bases). The ends were cut back, 6 bases at V and 2 bases at J, with 16 bases in the middle. The CDR3 contains 15 residues. Germline V gene lookup returns CDR1 MNHEY and CDR2 SVGEGT. The CDR3 reads CASSSGGVRQETQYF. The DNA of the CDR3 is TGTGCCAGCAGCTCCGGGGGAGTACGGCAAGAGACCCAGTACTTC.

This clonotype was seen many times. This chain uses TRBV6-1 with TRBJ2-5, with unresolved D. V was clipped by 5 bases and J by 5 bases, with 12 bases between them. The CDR3 extends over 13 amino acids. The V gene's germline CDR1 is MNHNS and CDR2 SASEGT. The CDR3 loop reads CASSRTVRETQYF. In DNA, the CDR3 is TGTGCCAGCAGTAGAACCGTCCGGGAGACCCAGTACTTC.

This clonotype was recorded at least ten times. The chain recombines TRBV7-2 with TRBJ2-5; no clear D. This CDR3 has 12 residues. The V end was cut by 6 bases, the J end by 0 bases, with 5 bases between. CDR1 and CDR2 (germline): SGHTA, FQGNSA. CDR3: CASSKDQETQYF. CDR3 coding DNA: TGTGCCAGCAGTAAGGACCAAGAGACCCAGTACTTC.

This clonotype occurred many times. The rearrangement links TRBV11-2 to TRBJ1-1; no clear D gene. Germline V gives CDR1 SGHAT, CDR2 FQNNGV. The CDR3 is 17 residues long. Trimming shortened V by 2 bases and J by 4 bases, and 20 bases separated the two germline ends. CDR3 in amino acids: CASSLSTSRFRLTEAFF. CDR3 nucleotide sequence: TGTGCCAGCAGCTTATCCACGAGCAGGTTTCGGCTCACTGAAGCTTTCTTT.

This clonotype has ten or more counts. The CDR3 DNA sequence: TGTGCCAGCAGTTTAAGTGTAGCGGGAGATTTGGGAGAGACCCAGTACTTC. Translation gives CASSLSVAGDLGETQYF. The chain uses TRBV28 and TRBJ2-5, with 9 bases that match TRBD2. V lost 2 bases and J lost 4; bases outside the gene matches: 11. There are 17 residues in the CDR3. Per the germline V gene, CDR1 is MDHEN and CDR2 is SYDVKM.

This chain connects TRBV5-4 to TRBJ2-7; maybe TRBD1 (5 bases). Germline V gene lookup returns CDR1 SGHNT and CDR2 YYREEE (reference sequence). Trimming pared 3 bases from V and 0 bases from J, leaving 13 bases between. The CDR3 loop spans 15 amino acids. CDR3 in DNA: TGTGCCAGCAGCTCCAAGGGGTTCCCCTCCTACGAGCAGTACTTC. Its protein is CASSSKGFPSYEQYF.

This clonotype was counted between two and nine times. V usage is TRBV4-1 and J usage is TRBJ2-7; 8 bases are a match to TRBD1. This CDR3 spans 14 amino acids. Germline-derived CDR1 and CDR2 are MGHRA and YSYEKL. Trimming cost V 0 bases and J 4 bases; bases outside gene matches: 2. The CDR3 loop is CASSQEQGVYEQYF. Here the CDR3 DNA reads TGCGCCAGCAGCCAAGAACAGGGGGTGTACGAGCAGTACTTC.

This clonotype showed up many times. The gene calls are TRBV29-1 and TRBJ1-1; D gene uncertain. Per germline, CDR1 SQVTM and CDR2 ANQGSEA. V gave up 6 bases and J gave up 0 bases, with 8 bases separating them. The CDR3 is 12 residues long. As DNA, the CDR3 is TGCAGCGTGAGTCGCTTGAACACTGAAGCTTTCTTT. It is translated as CSVSRLNTEAFF.

This clonotype came up many times. The rearrangement uses TRBV12-3 or TRBV12-4 and TRBJ2-7; tentatively, D is TRBD2 (5 bases). Trimming stripped 7 bases from V and 0 bases from J, with 10 bases between. The CDR3 contains 13 residues. In DNA, the CDR3 is TGTGCCAGCAATCGCGGGTCCTCCTACGAGCAGTACTTC. It yields the protein CASNRGSSYEQYF.

This clonotype turned up a few times. The chain couples TRBV18 to TRBJ2-2, with 8 positions matching TRBD1. The CDR3 is 15 residues long. Germline CDR1 and CDR2: KGHSH and LQKENI. Unmatched junction bases numbered 7, after V lost 3 bases and J lost 7 bases. The CDR3 DNA is TGTGCCAGCTCACCTGTGACAGGGGAAGACGGGGAGCTGTTTTTT. It translates to CASSPVTGEDGELFF.

This clonotype was detected a few times. The V gene is TRBV5-1, the J gene TRBJ2-6, with D unresolved. V shed 1 base and J shed 0 bases, with 5 bases lying between them. Looked up from germline, CDR1 is SGHRS and CDR2 is YFSETQ. The CDR3 covers 15 residues. The CDR3 region has the DNA TGCGCCAGCAGCTTGCCGGACTCTGGGGCCAACGTCCTGACTTTC. This gives the protein CASSLPDSGANVLTF.

Ten or more counts support this clonotype. The genes are TRBV28 and TRBJ2-5; TRBD2 aligns across 8 bases. Germline assignment: CDR1 MDHEN and CDR2 SYDVKM. This CDR3 is built from 14 residues. Trimming cost V 8 bases and J 5 bases; bases outside gene matches: 10. The CDR3 loop reads CASLGSGDLETQYF. The CDR3 nucleotides are TGTGCCAGCCTCGGTAGCGGGGACCTCGAGACCCAGTACTTC.

V is TRBV4-2 and J is TRBJ2-2, with 11 bases fitting TRBD1. After removal of 2 bases from V and 6 bases from J, the junction contained 5 bases not matched to a gene. The germline gives CDR1 LGHNA, CDR2 YNFKEQ. This CDR3 spans 16 amino acids. The CDR3 DNA sequence: TGTGCCAGCAGCCAATACGGGACAGGGGGTTCCGGGGAGCTGTTTTTT. It yields the protein CASSQYGTGGSGELFF.

The chain recombines TRBV5-1 with TRBJ2-7; TRBD1 matches at 8 bases. Germline V gene sequence: CDR1 SGHRS, CDR2 YFSETQ. Germline trimming cut 0 bases from V and 8 bases from J; bases unmatched to any gene: 10. This CDR3 region has 15 residues. The DNA for the CDR3 is TGCGCCAGCAGCTTGGCCGGGACAGGTCTCAACAAGCAGTACTTC. It encodes CASSLAGTGLNKQYF.

About this clonotype: At one end, the junction sequence differs from germline, possibly due to a read error. This rearrangement joins TRBV10-2 to TRBJ2-1, with D tentatively TRBD2 (6 bases). The CDR3 extends over 15 amino acids. The germline V gene has CDR1 WSHSY and CDR2 SAAADI. The CDR3: CASSESDGTYNEQLF. CDR3 in DNA: TGCGCCAGCAGTGAGTCGGACGGGACTTACAATGAGCAGCTCTTC.

This clonotype occurred many times. This chain connects TRBV28 to TRBJ1-2; 11 bases are a match to TRBD1. CDR1 is MDHEN and CDR2 is SYDVKM in the germline V gene. Trimming at V came to 4 bases and at J to 4 bases, leaving 5 bases not matched to a gene. CDR3 length: 15 amino acids. As DNA, the CDR3 is TGTGCCAGCAGTTCGGGACAGGGGGGGAGCTATGGCTACACCTTC. Protein: CASSSGQGGSYGYTF.

The V gene is TRBV13, the J gene TRBJ2-7; the D gene could be TRBD1 or TRBD2 (5 bases each). This CDR3 has 14 amino acids. V gave up 0 bases and J gave up 2 bases, with 8 bases separating them. CDR1 and CDR2 from the germline V gene are PRHDT and FYEKMQ (reference sequence). The CDR3 bases are TGTGCCAGCAGCTTAGGGGGGGAACCCTACGAGCAGTACTTC. Translation gives CASSLGGEPYEQYF.

V gene TRBV28 combines with J gene TRBJ2-1; 7 nucleotides align to TRBD1. This CDR3 comprises 14 residues. V was clipped by 8 bases and J by 3 bases; unmatched bases: 7. Germline V CDR1 and CDR2: MDHEN, SYDVKM. CDR3 sequence: CASRTGAIYNEQFF. The CDR3 bases are TGTGCCAGCCGCACAGGGGCTATCTACAATGAGCAGTTCTTC.

This clonotype appeared many times. The chain employs TRBV28 and TRBJ1-1, with 10 bases that match TRBD1. This CDR3 is 17 amino acids long. Germline CDR1 MDHEN, CDR2 SYDVKM. Trimming removed 5 bases from V and 1 base from J; junction bases left unmatched: 10. CDR3 nucleotides: TGTGCCAGCAGTAATCGGGACAGGGGACTACCGAACACTGAAGCTTTCTTT. Translating gives CASSNRDRGLPNTEAFF.

This clonotype was detected many times. The chain employs TRBV11-2 and TRBJ2-1, with 9 nucleotides matching TRBD2. CDR3 length equals 15 residues. V lost 5 bases to trimming and J lost 4 bases; unmatched junction nucleotides: 6. Germline loops: CDR1 SGHAT, CDR2 FQNNGV. CDR3 loop: CASSPGLATYNEQFF. The CDR3 nucleotides are TGTGCCAGCAGCCCAGGACTAGCGACATACAATGAGCAGTTCTTC.